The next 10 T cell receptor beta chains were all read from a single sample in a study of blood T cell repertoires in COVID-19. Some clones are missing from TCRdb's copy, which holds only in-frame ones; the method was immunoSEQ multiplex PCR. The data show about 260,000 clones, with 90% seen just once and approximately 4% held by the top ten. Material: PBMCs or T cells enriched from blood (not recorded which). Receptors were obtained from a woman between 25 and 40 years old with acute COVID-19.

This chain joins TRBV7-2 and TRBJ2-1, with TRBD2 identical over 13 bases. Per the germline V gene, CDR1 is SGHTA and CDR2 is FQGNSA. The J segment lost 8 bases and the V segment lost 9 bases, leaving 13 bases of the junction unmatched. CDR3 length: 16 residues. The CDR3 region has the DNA TGTGCCAGTCAGCGGACTAGCGGGAGTGTTATATATGAGCAGTTCTTC. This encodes CASQRTSGSVIYEQFF.

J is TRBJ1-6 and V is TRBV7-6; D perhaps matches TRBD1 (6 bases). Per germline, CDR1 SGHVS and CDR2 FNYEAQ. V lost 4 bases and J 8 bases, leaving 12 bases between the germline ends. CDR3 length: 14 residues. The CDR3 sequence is CASSWDIVDSPLHF. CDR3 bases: TGTGCCAGCAGCTGGGACATTGTAGATTCACCCCTCCACTTT.

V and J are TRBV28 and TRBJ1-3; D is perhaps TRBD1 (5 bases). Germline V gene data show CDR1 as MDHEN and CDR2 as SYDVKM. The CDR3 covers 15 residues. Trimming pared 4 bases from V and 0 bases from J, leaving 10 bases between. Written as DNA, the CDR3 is TGTGCCAGCAGTTCCGACAGTGCCTCTGGAAACACCATATATTTT. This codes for CASSSDSASGNTIYF.

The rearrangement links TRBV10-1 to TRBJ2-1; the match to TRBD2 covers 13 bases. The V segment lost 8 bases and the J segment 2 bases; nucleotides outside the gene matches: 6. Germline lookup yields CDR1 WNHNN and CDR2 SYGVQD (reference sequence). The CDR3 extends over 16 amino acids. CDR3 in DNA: TGCGCCAGCGCGACCGGGACTAGCGGGACCTACAATGAGCAGTTCTTC. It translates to CASATGTSGTYNEQFF.

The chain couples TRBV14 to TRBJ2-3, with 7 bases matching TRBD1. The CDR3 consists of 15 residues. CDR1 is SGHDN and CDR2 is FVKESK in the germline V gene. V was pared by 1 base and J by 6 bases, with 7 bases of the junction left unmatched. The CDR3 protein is CASSQAVQGIDTQYF. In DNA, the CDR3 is TGTGCCAGCAGCCAAGCGGTACAGGGGATCGATACGCAGTATTTT.

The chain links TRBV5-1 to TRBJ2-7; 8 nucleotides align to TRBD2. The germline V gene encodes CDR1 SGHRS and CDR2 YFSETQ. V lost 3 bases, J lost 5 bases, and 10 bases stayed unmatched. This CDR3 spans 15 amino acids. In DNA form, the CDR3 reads TGCGCCAGCAGCTGGAAGGCGGGAGGCGGGCACGAGCAGTACTTC. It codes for CASSWKAGGGHEQYF.

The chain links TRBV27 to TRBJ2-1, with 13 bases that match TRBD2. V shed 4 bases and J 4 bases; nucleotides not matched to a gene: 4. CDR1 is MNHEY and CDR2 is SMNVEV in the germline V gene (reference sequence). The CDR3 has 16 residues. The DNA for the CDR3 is TGTGCCAGCAGTTCCTCGGGACTAGCGGGATACAATGAGCAGTTCTTC. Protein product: CASSSSGLAGYNEQFF.

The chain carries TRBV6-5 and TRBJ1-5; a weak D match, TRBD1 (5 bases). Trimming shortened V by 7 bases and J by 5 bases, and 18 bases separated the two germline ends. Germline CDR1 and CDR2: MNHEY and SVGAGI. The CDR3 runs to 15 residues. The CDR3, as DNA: TGTGCCAGCATTCCGGGGGGAGGTGGTGATCAGCCCCAGCATTTT. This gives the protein CASIPGGGGDQPQHF.

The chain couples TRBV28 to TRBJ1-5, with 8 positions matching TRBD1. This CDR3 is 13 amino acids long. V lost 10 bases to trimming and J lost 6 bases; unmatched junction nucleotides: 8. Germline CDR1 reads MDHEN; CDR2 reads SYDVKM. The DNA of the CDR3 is TGTGCCATGGCACAGGGGGTCGGTCAGCCCCAGCATTTT. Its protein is CAMAQGVGQPQHF.

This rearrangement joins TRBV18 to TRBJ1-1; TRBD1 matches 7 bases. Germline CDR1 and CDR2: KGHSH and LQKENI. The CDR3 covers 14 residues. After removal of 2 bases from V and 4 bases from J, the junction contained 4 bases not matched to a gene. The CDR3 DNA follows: TGTGCCAGCTCACCAAGGCAGGGGGGCACTGAAGCTTTCTTT. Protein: CASSPRQGGTEAFF.